Given below is one TCR beta chain in context. The antigen is not known. Here immunoSEQ multiplex PCR was the method, and the copy in TCRdb shows in-frame clones only, minus some. In the table there are about 3,500 clones, around 90% of which are singletons. The data stem from a study of T cell repertoires in ileal Crohn's disease. Study conclusions and caveats: Active smokers at surgery had more clonal expansions than non-smokers. Every patient over 26.8% clonality showed endoscopic recurrence.

CDR3 length: 13 amino acids. Germline-derived CDR1 and CDR2 are SGHRS and YFSETQ. V lost 0 bases and J lost 7, with 10 bases in between. This sequence originates from an adult with Crohn's disease. Sequencing was done on a sample of ileal tissue. The rearrangement joins TRBV5-1 to TRBJ1-2; D is unresolved. CDR3 region: CASSLESGFGYTF. The CDR3 region has the DNA TGCGCCAGCAGCTTGGAATCTGGGTTTGGCTACACCTTC.